The rows below give T cell receptor beta chains drawn from one sample of a study of control samples from healthy donors and cancer patients. The data were produced by immunoSEQ multiplex PCR, yet TCRdb's version contains in-frame clones alone and is incomplete. The sample consists of about 130,000 clones, approximately 94% of them appearing once. Sample: PBMCs. These receptors were obtained from a man over 45 with head and neck cancer. CDR3s include the opening cysteine and the closing phenylalanine or tryptophan. The order of the fields is clone size, J gene, D gene, V gene, CDR3 protein, CDR3 DNA. A D gene is named only where the DNA matches it firmly. Where a row states a size, it is once, few, many or the class of an expanded clone; other rows omit it.

>NA|TRBJ2-7|NA|TRBV6-2/TRBV6-3
CASSYEGGFYEQYF
TGTGCCAGCAGTTACGAGGGTGGTTTCTACGAGCAGTACTTC
>NA|TRBJ2-1|TRBD2|TRBV2
CASTDPGASGWNEQFF
TGTGCCAGCACTGACCCCGGGGCTAGCGGCTGGAATGAGCAGTTCTTC
>NA|TRBJ2-7|TRBD1|TRBV6-5
CASSLGTGGSGEQYF
TGTGCCAGCAGCCTGGGGACAGGGGGCTCGGGAGAGCAGTACTTC
>NA|TRBJ2-7|NA|TRBV7-2
CASTNHDYEQYF
TGTGCCAGCACCAATCATGACTACGAGCAGTACTTC
>NA|TRBJ1-1|TRBD1|TRBV5-1
CASSSTGEDTEAFF
TGCGCCAGCAGCTCGACAGGGGAGGACACTGAAGCTTTCTTT
>NA|TRBJ1-1|NA|TRBV19
CASSPGTLNTEAFF
TGTGCCAGTAGCCCTGGGACATTGAACACTGAAGCTTTCTTT
>NA|TRBJ2-7|TRBD1|TRBV6-5
CASSYAMYRGAEQYF
TGTGCCAGCAGTTACGCAATGTACAGGGGGGCCGAGCAGTACTTC
>once|TRBJ1-6|NA|TRBV27
CASSFPNSPLHF
TGTGCCAGCAGTTTCCCTAATTCACCCCTCCACTTT
>NA|TRBJ1-4|TRBD1|TRBV7-2
CASSLQGASYEKLFF
TGTGCCAGCAGTTTACAGGGGGCGTCTTACGAAAAACTGTTTTTT
>NA|TRBJ2-7|NA|TRBV19
CASTDNAYEQYF
TGTGCCAGTACCGATAACGCCTACGAGCAGTACTTC
>NA|TRBJ2-7|NA|TRBV7-3
CASSHGGGPQYF
TGTGCCAGCAGCCACGGAGGGGGCCCACAGTACTTC
>NA|TRBJ1-1|NA|TRBV30
CAWNRGAGEAFF
TGTGCCTGGAATCGGGGAGCGGGAGAAGCTTTCTTT
>NA|TRBJ1-4|TRBD1|TRBV5-5
CASSLRDSATNEKLFF
TGTGCCAGCAGCCTCCGGGACAGTGCAACTAATGAAAAACTGTTTTTT
>NA|TRBJ2-6|TRBD2|TRBV7-2
CASSLGLAGVSGANVLTF
TGTGCCAGCAGCCTGGGACTAGCGGGGGTCTCTGGGGCCAACGTCCTGACTTTC
>NA|TRBJ1-1|NA|TRBV5-4
CASSFGGEATEAFF
TGTGCCAGCAGCTTCGGGGGCGAGGCCACTGAAGCTTTCTTT
>NA|TRBJ2-7|NA|TRBV7-8
CASSPVRGPSYEQYF
TGTGCCAGCAGCCCCGTGCGGGGGCCCTCCTACGAGCAGTACTTC
>NA|TRBJ1-6|NA|TRBV2
CASRTRTDSSYNSPLHF
TGTGCCAGCAGAACAAGGACGGACAGCTCCTATAATTCACCCCTCCACTTT
>once|TRBJ2-5|TRBD2|TRBV7-2
CASSLSSRGGRETQYF
TGTGCCAGCAGCTTATCTTCCCGGGGGGGTAGGGAGACCCAGTACTTC
>NA|TRBJ2-7|NA|TRBV7-2
CASSLDVGAYEQYF
TGTGCCAGCAGCTTAGACGTGGGGGCCTACGAGCAGTACTTC
>NA|TRBJ2-1|TRBD2|TRBV3-1/TRBV3-2
CASSHGLAGDREQFF
TGTGCCAGCAGCCATGGGCTAGCGGGGGACCGTGAGCAGTTCTTC
>NA|TRBJ2-2|NA|TRBV12-3/TRBV12-4
CASSPMQTGELFF
TGTGCCAGCAGCCCGATGCAGACCGGGGAGCTGTTTTTT
>NA|TRBJ1-2|NA|TRBV6-5
CASTPDSNYGYTF
TGTGCCAGCACCCCGGACAGTAACTATGGCTACACCTTC
>NA|TRBJ2-2|TRBD1|TRBV5-6
CASSLATGQGIGELFF
TGTGCCAGCAGCTTGGCCACGGGACAGGGTATCGGAGAGCTGTTTTTT
>NA|TRBJ1-1|NA|TRBV27
CASSLSVNTEAFF
TGTGCCAGCAGTTTATCTGTGAACACTGAAGCTTTCTTT
>NA|TRBJ2-7|NA|TRBV12-3/TRBV12-4
CASSSWGYEQYF
TGTGCCAGCAGTTCCTGGGGCTACGAGCAGTACTTC
>NA|TRBJ2-2|TRBD1|TRBV24-1
CATRETGTLGSTGELFF
TGTGCCACCAGAGAGACAGGGACCCTAGGATCGACCGGGGAGCTGTTTTTT
>NA|TRBJ1-2|NA|TRBV6-2/TRBV6-3
CASSYLGPMGGYTF
TGTGCCAGCAGTTACTTAGGCCCGATGGGCGGCTACACCTTC
>NA|TRBJ2-5|TRBD2|TRBV5-8
CASSFWGGETQYF
TGTGCCAGCAGCTTTTGGGGGGGAGAGACCCAGTACTTC
>NA|TRBJ1-5|NA|TRBV7-2
CASSSGTISNQPQHF
TGTGCCAGCAGCTCGGGGACAATTAGCAATCAGCCCCAGCATTTT
>NA|TRBJ2-2|TRBD2|TRBV29-1
CSVGWGGTGELFF
TGCAGCGTTGGATGGGGGGGCACCGGGGAGCTGTTTTTT
>NA|TRBJ2-2|TRBD2|TRBV15
CATSRGYSGGLRNTGELFF
TGTGCCACCAGCAGAGGGTATAGCGGGGGGCTCCGAAACACCGGGGAGCTGTTTTTT
>once|TRBJ2-7|NA|TRBV28
CASSSNRRQQYF
TGTGCCAGCAGTTCAAATAGGCGTCAGCAGTACTTC
>NA|TRBJ1-2|NA|TRBV18
CASSPSQGVARGYGYTF
TGTGCCAGCTCACCGTCTCAAGGGGTTGCACGGGGCTATGGCTACACCTTC
>NA|TRBJ2-3|TRBD1|TRBV6-2/TRBV6-3
CASSFFPGQITDTQYF
TGTGCCAGCAGTTTCTTTCCGGGACAGATCACAGATACGCAGTATTTT
>once|TRBJ1-6|TRBD1|TRBV5-1
CASRDRGNSPLHF
TGCGCCAGCAGGGACAGGGGGAATTCACCCCTCCACTTT
>NA|TRBJ2-1|TRBD2|TRBV5-1
CASSSLAGGYNEQFF
TGCGCCAGCAGCTCGCTAGCGGGGGGCTACAATGAGCAGTTCTTC
>NA|TRBJ2-1|NA|TRBV4-2
CASSQGREQFF
TGTGCCAGCAGCCAAGGCCGGGAGCAGTTCTTC
>NA|TRBJ2-3|TRBD2|TRBV9
CASSVQASGGADTQYF
TGTGCCAGCAGCGTACAAGCTAGCGGGGGAGCAGATACGCAGTATTTT
>NA|TRBJ1-1|NA|TRBV5-5
CASSLGHPNTEAFF
TGTGCCAGCAGCTTGGGGCACCCTAACACTGAAGCTTTCTTT
>NA|TRBJ1-5|NA|TRBV15
CATSRVRVGNQPQHF
TGTGCCACCAGCAGAGTAAGGGTAGGCAATCAGCCCCAGCATTTT
>NA|TRBJ2-7|TRBD1|TRBV2
CASSEPGQGYEQYF
TGTGCCAGCAGTGAACCTGGACAGGGCTACGAGCAGTACTTC
>NA|TRBJ1-5|NA|TRBV19
CASSISGSVRQPQHF
TGTGCCAGTAGTATATCAGGGTCCGTTCGTCAGCCCCAGCATTTT